The 9 T cell receptor beta chains below all came from one sample that was sequenced in a study of cytomegalovirus exposure and HLA in healthy donors. PCR employed 60 Vbeta and 13 Jbeta primers. Here immunoSEQ multiplex PCR was the method, and the copy in TCRdb shows in-frame clones only, minus some. The sample records about 160,000 clones, roughly 76% being singletons. The sequenced sample was PBMCs. These receptors were taken from a woman in her 50s in good health and CMV-seronegative.

The CDR3 loop is CASSWQVTGELFF. DNA of the CDR3: TGCGCCAGCAGCTGGCAGGTCACCGGGGAGCTGTTTTTT. V and J are TRBV5-1 and TRBJ2-2; no clear D gene. Germline V CDR1 and CDR2: SGHRS, YFSETQ. The CDR3 loop spans 13 amino acids. The V end was cut by 3 bases, the J end by 4 bases, with 7 bases between.

The genes are TRBV4-1 and TRBJ1-1; 7 nucleotides align to TRBD1. Looked up from germline, CDR1 is MGHRA and CDR2 is YSYEKL. The junction had 8 bases not matched to a gene; V was cut back by 3 bases and J by 4 bases. The CDR3 spans 15 residues. CDR3 nucleotides: TGCGCCAGCAGCCACACGACAGGGATCGGCACTGAAGCTTTCTTT. Encoded protein: CASSHTTGIGTEAFF.

This chain's CDR3 is CASSLYMKAGNFAGLFF. CDR3 nucleotides: TGTGCCAGCAGCTTGTATATGAAGGCGGGGAATTTCGCGGGACTGTTTTTT. This rearrangement joins TRBV5-8 to TRBJ1-4; no definite D call. CDR3 length: 17 amino acids. V gave up 1 base and J gave up 13 bases, with 26 bases separating them. Germline V gene lookup returns CDR1 SGHTS and CDR2 YDEGEE.

The rearrangement joins TRBV7-9 to TRBJ1-3; D is unresolved. V was trimmed by 5 bases and J by 8 bases, leaving 16 bases between them. The CDR3 has 14 residues. The germline gives CDR1 SEHNR, CDR2 FQNEAQ (reference sequence). The CDR3 DNA reads as TGTGCCAGCAGCCGAGGGTTCTCCGGGGACACCATATATTTT. It translates to CASSRGFSGDTIYF.

The chain recombines TRBV19 with TRBJ2-3, with TRBD2 matching 13 bases. V shed 5 bases and J 4 bases; nucleotides not matched to a gene: 9. The CDR3 totals 17 residues. The germline V gene encodes CDR1 LNHDA and CDR2 SQIVND (reference sequence). The CDR3 is CASSPGLAGALADTQYF. For the CDR3, the DNA is TGTGCCAGTAGTCCCGGACTAGCGGGAGCTTTGGCAGATACGCAGTATTTT.

This clone was detected only a few times. V usage is TRBV19 and J usage is TRBJ1-1, with D unclear. The CDR3 has 10 amino acids. The germline V gene has CDR1 LNHDA and CDR2 SQIVND (reference sequence). V was cut by 4 bases and J by 11 bases, with 8 bases left in between. The CDR3 DNA is TGTGCCAGTAGTAACTCCTTCGCTTTCTTT. Encoded protein: CASSNSFAFF.

V is TRBV7-9 and J is TRBJ1-3; D unresolved. Germline assignment: CDR1 SEHNR and CDR2 FQNEAQ (reference sequence). The CDR3 runs to 13 residues. The germline V and J ends were trimmed by 3 bases and 7 bases, with 10 bases remaining between them. As DNA, the CDR3 is TGTGCCAGCAGCTTTAGCCCCGCCAACACCATATATTTT. Protein product: CASSFSPANTIYF.

The V call is TRBV11-2, the J call TRBJ1-3; 8 nucleotides match TRBD1. Germline V CDR1 and CDR2: SGHAT, FQNNGV. The length of the CDR3 is 16 residues. V trimming: 3 bases; J trimming: 3 bases; junction bases outside the gene matches: 7. Written as DNA, the CDR3 is TGTGCCAGCAGCTTTAACAGGGGGGGAATTGGAAACACCATATATTTT. This gives the protein CASSFNRGGIGNTIYF.

V is TRBV5-1 and J is TRBJ1-1, with a possible D match to TRBD1 (6 bases). Per germline, CDR1 SGHRS and CDR2 YFSETQ. The V and J ends lost 0 bases and 5 bases respectively, with 14 bases between them. The CDR3 is 15 amino acids. The DNA of the CDR3 is TGCGCCAGCAGCTTGGGAACGGGGGGCCGTACTGAAGCTTTCTTT. Its protein product is CASSLGTGGRTEAFF.